The 18 T cell receptor beta chains reported below all come from one sample, sequenced in a study of T cell responses to AZD1222 COVID-19 vaccine. The data were produced by immunoSEQ multiplex PCR, yet TCRdb's version contains in-frame clones alone and is incomplete. The sample contains roughly 100,000 clones, under 95% of which appear only once. The sample consisted of peripheral blood, taken on day 0 of AZD1222 vaccination. These receptors came from an adult in good health.

This clone was recorded once. This rearrangement joins TRBV6-6 to TRBJ2-3; 12 bases fit TRBD2. The CDR3 has 13 residues. J was trimmed by 5 bases and V by 7 bases; bases with no gene match: 1. Germline loops: CDR1 MNHNY, CDR2 SVGAGI (reference sequence). CDR3 nucleotide sequence: TGTGCCAGCAAACTAGCGGGGGGAGATACGCAGTATTTT. Amino acid sequence: CASKLAGGDTQYF.

J is TRBJ1-2 and V is TRBV28; 9 nucleotides match TRBD1. J lost 8 bases, V lost 3 bases, and 13 bases had no gene match. The CDR3 runs 16 residues. Per germline, CDR1 MDHEN and CDR2 SYDVKM. CDR3 protein: CASSLGQGFSGDGYTF. The CDR3 region has the DNA TGTGCCAGCAGTTTGGGACAGGGATTTAGCGGTGACGGCTACACCTTC.

The chain recombines TRBV5-1 with TRBJ1-6; D remains ambiguous. The germline gives CDR1 SGHRS, CDR2 YFSETQ. CDR3 size: 14 residues. Trimming shortened V by 4 bases and J by 8 bases, and 13 bases separated the two germline ends. CDR3: CASSRGLADSPLHF. For the CDR3, the DNA is TGCGCCAGCAGCAGAGGCCTGGCTGATTCACCCCTCCACTTT.

This chain uses TRBV29-1 with TRBJ1-3, with D unclear. The germline V gene encodes CDR1 SQVTM and CDR2 ANQGSEA. This CDR3 is built from 14 residues. V was clipped by 5 bases and J by 0 bases, with 11 bases between them. In nucleotides, the CDR3 is TGCAGCGTTATAGGGCGATCCTCTGGAAACACCATATATTTT. Translated: CSVIGRSSGNTIYF.

The V gene is TRBV30, the J gene TRBJ2-5, with 11 positions matching TRBD2. The trim removed 7 bases at V and 5 bases at J, leaving 9 bases unmatched. The germline V gene encodes CDR1 GTSNPN and CDR2 SVGIG (reference sequence). This CDR3 has 14 residues. CDR3 sequence reads: CASIAGGPRETQYF. The CDR3 DNA is TGTGCCTCGATAGCGGGAGGGCCTCGTGAGACCCAGTACTTC.

This clone is a singleton in its sample. The CDR3 here is CASSVLAGNTGELFF. Here the CDR3 DNA reads TGTGCCAGCAGCGTACTAGCGGGGAACACCGGGGAGCTGTTTTTT. This chain uses TRBV6-5 with TRBJ2-2; 9 bases are shared with TRBD2. CDR3 length: 15 residues. Trimming took 6 bases from V and 1 from J; bases not matched to a gene: 3. Germline CDR1 is MNHEY and CDR2 is SVGAGI.

This sequence joins TRBV20-1 and TRBJ2-3; weak D call: TRBD2 (5 bases). Germline CDR1 is DFQATT and CDR2 is SNEGSKA (reference sequence). This CDR3 region has 11 residues. The germline V and J ends were trimmed by 7 bases and 5 bases, with 10 bases remaining between them. As DNA, the CDR3 is TGCAGTGGTGAGGGCCGAGATACGCAGTATTTT. Protein product: CSGEGRDTQYF.

The chain couples TRBV19 to TRBJ2-5; no clear D gene. V lost 1 base, J lost 1 base, and 10 bases lay in between. The CDR3 loop spans 15 amino acids. Looked up from germline, CDR1 is LNHDA and CDR2 is SQIVND (reference sequence). The CDR3 here is CASSIGGMGQETQYF. CDR3 bases: TGTGCCAGTAGTATAGGGGGTATGGGCCAAGAGACCCAGTACTTC.

This clone was seen a single time. The chain combines TRBV7-3 with TRBJ1-1, with D possibly TRBD1 on 5 matching bases. CDR3 length equals 15 residues. Between the trimmed V and J ends, which lost 1 base and 0 bases, there was a span of 9 bases. Looked up from germline, CDR1 is SGHTA and CDR2 is FQGTGA. In nucleotides, the CDR3 is TGTGCCAGCAGCTTAAAGGGGTCTCTGAACACTGAAGCTTTCTTT. It translates to CASSLKGSLNTEAFF.

This clone was counted once. The CDR3: CASSPGRSYEQYF. CDR3 DNA: TGTGCCAGCAGCCCGGGACGGTCCTACGAGCAGTACTTC. The chain uses TRBV11-3 and TRBJ2-7; D assignment may be TRBD1 or TRBD2 (5 bases each). Between the trimmed V and J ends, which lost 5 bases and 1 base, there was a span of 9 bases. Germline CDR1 and CDR2: SGHNT and YENEEA. The CDR3 has 13 amino acids. Using reference TRBV11-3 and TRBJ2-7 for the parts outside the CDR3, the full variable domain is EAGVVQSPRYKIIEKKQPVAFWCNPISGHNTLYWYLQNLGQGPELLIRYENEEAVDDSQLPKDRFSAERLKGVDSTLKIQPAELGDSAVYLCASSPGRSYEQYFGPGTRLTVT.

V usage is TRBV3-1 (or the pseudogene TRBV3-2) and J usage is TRBJ2-2, with 7 bases aligning to TRBD1. Trimming cost V 6 bases and J 3 bases; bases outside gene matches: 7. The CDR3 runs 15 residues. Germline lookup yields CDR1 LGHDT and CDR2 YNNKEL (reference sequence). CDR3 coding DNA: TGTGCCAGCAGTCCTCCACAGGGGTACACCGGGGAGCTGTTTTTT. It translates to CASSPPQGYTGELFF.

DNA for the CDR3: TGTGCCAGCAGCCCGCCGACAGTGCAAACTGAAGCTTTCTTT. Its protein product is CASSPPTVQTEAFF. The V and J genes are TRBV5-6 and TRBJ1-1, with TRBD1 as a possible D gene (5 bases). Germline lookup yields CDR1 SGHDT and CDR2 YYEEEE. The CDR3 is 14 residues long. V was shortened by 4 bases and J by 5 bases, with 15 bases between the two germline ends. The whole variable domain, filled in from reference TRBV5-6 and TRBJ1-1, reads DAGVTQSPTHLIKTRGQQVTLRCSPKSGHDTVSWYQQALGQGPQFIFQYYEEEERQRGNFPDRFSGHQFPNYSSELNVNALLLGDSALYLCASSPPTVQTEAFFGQGTRLTVV.

V is TRBV29-1 and J is TRBJ1-1; 11 nucleotides align to TRBD1. The CDR3 runs to 13 residues. Germline V gene data show CDR1 as SQVTM and CDR2 as ANQGSEA. V dropped 2 bases and J dropped 11; count of bases not matched to a gene: 7. As DNA, the CDR3 is TGCAGCGTTGAACGGGTGGGACAGGGGGATGCTTTCTTT. The encoded protein is CSVERVGQGDAFF. The whole variable domain, filled in from reference TRBV29-1 and TRBJ1-1, reads SAVISQKPSRDICQRGTSLTIQCQVDSQVTMMFWYRQQPGQSLTLIATANQGSEATYESGFVIDKFPISRPNLTFSTLTVSNMSPEDSSIYLCSVERVGQGDAFFGQGTRLTVV.

The chain is built from TRBV6-5 and TRBJ1-3; D not certain. Per the germline V gene, CDR1 is MNHEY and CDR2 is SVGAGI. This CDR3 spans 13 amino acids. Trimming took off 4 bases at V and 4 bases at J, with 8 bases between the two ends. The DNA of the CDR3 is TGTGCCAGCAGTTTTGGATTAGGAAACACCATATATTTT. It specifies CASSFGLGNTIYF.

The genes are TRBV29-1 and TRBJ1-2, with D perhaps TRBD1 (5 bases). CDR1 is SQVTM and CDR2 is ANQGSEA in the germline V gene. Trimming shortened V by 1 base and J by 3 bases, and 15 bases separated the two germline ends. CDR3 length: 15 residues. The CDR3 nucleotides are TGCAGCGTTGAAGCGGGGCAGGGTGAGCACTATGGCTACACCTTC. Translated: CSVEAGQGEHYGYTF.

V gene TRBV7-9 combines with J gene TRBJ2-1; 11 bases are a match to TRBD2. This CDR3 has 16 residues. Germline V CDR1 and CDR2: SEHNR, FQNEAQ (reference sequence). The junction had 16 bases not matched to a gene; V was cut back by 5 bases and J by 13 bases. Here the CDR3 reads CASSPAPVAGGLVQFF. For the CDR3, the DNA is TGTGCCAGCAGCCCCGCCCCGGTAGCGGGAGGGCTGGTACAGTTCTTC.

The chain couples TRBV28 to TRBJ2-7, with a weak D call TRBD2 (6 bases). This CDR3 spans 14 amino acids. With 7 bases removed from V and 0 bases from J, the gap between germline ends came to 13 bases. Germline loops: CDR1 MDHEN, CDR2 SYDVKM. CDR3 region: CASTPGGSSYEQYF. Here the CDR3 DNA reads TGTGCCAGCACCCCCGGGGGTAGCTCCTACGAGCAGTACTTC.

J is TRBJ2-1 and V is TRBV7-2; 12 bases map to TRBD2. CDR1 is SGHTA and CDR2 is FQGNSA in the germline V gene. Germline trimming cut 5 bases from V and 4 bases from J; bases unmatched to any gene: 9. This CDR3 is 17 amino acids long. Here the CDR3 reads CASSIWTSGNRYNEQFF. CDR3 sequence (DNA): TGTGCCAGCAGCATCTGGACTAGCGGGAACAGATACAATGAGCAGTTCTTC. Full variable domain (outside the CDR3, taken from reference TRBV7-2 and TRBJ2-1): GAGVSQSPSNKVTEKGKDVELRCDPISGHTALYWYRQSLGQGLEFLIYFQGNSAPDKSGLPSDRFSAERTGGSVSTLTIQRTQQEDSAVYLCASSIWTSGNRYNEQFFGPGTRLTVL.